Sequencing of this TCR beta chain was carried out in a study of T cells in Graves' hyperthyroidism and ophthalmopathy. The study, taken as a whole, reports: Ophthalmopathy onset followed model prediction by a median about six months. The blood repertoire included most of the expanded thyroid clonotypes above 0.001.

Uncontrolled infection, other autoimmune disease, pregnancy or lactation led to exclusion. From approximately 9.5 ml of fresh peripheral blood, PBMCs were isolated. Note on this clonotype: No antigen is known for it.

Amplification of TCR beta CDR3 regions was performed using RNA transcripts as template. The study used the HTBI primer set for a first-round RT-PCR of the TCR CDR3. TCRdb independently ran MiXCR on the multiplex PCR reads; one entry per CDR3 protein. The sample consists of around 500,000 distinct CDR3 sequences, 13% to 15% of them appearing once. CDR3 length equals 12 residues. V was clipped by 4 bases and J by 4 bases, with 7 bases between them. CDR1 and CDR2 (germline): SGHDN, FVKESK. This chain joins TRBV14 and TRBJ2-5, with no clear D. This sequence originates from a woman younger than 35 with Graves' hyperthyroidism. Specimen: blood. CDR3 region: CASSPRIETQYF. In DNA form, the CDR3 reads TGTGCCAGCAGCCCCAGGATAGAGACCCAGTACTTC.